This TCR beta chain was profiled in a study of blood T cell repertoires in COVID-19. On the study more broadly: T cells, B-cell-depleted T cells, or PBMCs supplied cDNA or gDNA.

Germline assignment: CDR1 LNHDA and CDR2 SQIVND (reference sequence). The CDR3 runs 12 residues. V was shortened by 7 bases and J by 6 bases, with 10 bases between the two germline ends. As processed by the authors: Estimates of nucleated cell counts were drawn from the amplification of reference gene primers. Here immunoSEQ multiplex PCR was the method, and the copy in TCRdb shows in-frame clones only, minus some. V, J and clone size reflect that table, while D and trimming were determined from the DNA. The table includes approximately 170,000 clones, over 70% detected once. The genes are TRBV19 and TRBJ1-5; the D gene is possibly TRBD1 (6 bases). The sample consisted of PBMCs or T cells enriched from blood (not recorded which). The TCR originated in a woman aged 50 to 65 in a cohort exposed to, infected with or recovered from COVID-19 (not recorded which). The CDR3 sequence is CASNRVGQPQHF. CDR3 coding DNA: TGTGCCAGTAACAGGGTGGGTCAGCCCCAGCATTTT.